Included here is one T cell receptor beta chain sequence, with context. CDR3 size: 16 residues. V was shortened by 5 bases and J by 0 bases, with 16 bases between the two germline ends. From germline, CDR1 is SGHKS and CDR2 YYEKEE (reference sequence). In making TCR cDNA, 5'RACE template switching added a universal primer site and UMIs to it. TCRdb re-called the 5' RACE reads with MiXCR, one entry per CDR3 protein. The sample contains hundreds of thousands of distinct CDR3 sequences, 9% to 15% of which appear only once. The data stem from a study of T cells after yellow fever vaccination. Sequenced material: PBMCs, taken on the day of the yellow fever booster vaccination. The sequence came from a man aged 30 to 39 who received the YFV17D yellow fever vaccine. V and J are TRBV5-5 and TRBJ2-3, with D possibly TRBD1 on 6 matching bases. The DNA of the CDR3 is TGTGCCAGCAGACGCCCGGACAGCGTTAGCACAGATACGCAGTATTTT. As protein: CASRRPDSVSTDTQYF.